The entry below describes one T cell receptor beta chain. Antigen: not known. Method: immunoSEQ multiplex PCR; TCRdb's copy keeps in-frame clones and lacks some. Here the sample spans 78,000 or so clones, less than 96% being singletons. The CDR3 totals 14 residues. Germline lookup yields CDR1 SGHAT and CDR2 FQNNGV. With 1 base removed from V and 4 bases from J, the gap between germline ends came to 10 bases. The sample is drawn from a study of cytomegalovirus exposure and HLA in healthy donors. From the roughly 120-subject validation cohort, which was separate from the roughly 630-subject first cohort, the donors were drawn. Study-wide points: Reported performance of the classifier showed diagnosis of cytomegalovirus status with high specificity and sensitivity.

The specimen was PBMCs. This TCR came from a man aged 18 to 29 in good health and CMV-seropositive. The chain carries TRBV11-2 and TRBJ1-1; D unresolved. CDR3 in amino acids: CASSLVHAATEAFF. In DNA, the CDR3 is TGTGCCAGCAGCTTAGTCCACGCGGCCACTGAAGCTTTCTTT.